This T cell receptor (beta chain) emerged from a study of CD8+ T cells in alopecia areata. Germline V gene lookup returns CDR1 MNHEY and CDR2 SMNVEV (reference sequence). Between the trimmed V and J ends, which lost 0 bases and 2 bases, there was a span of 13 bases. The CDR3 is 16 residues long. The sequencing template was cDNA reverse transcribed from extracted RNA. Libraries were prepared by immunoSEQ multiplex PCR; TCRdb keeps only in-frame clonotypes and omits some of them. The table has roughly 200,000 clones, about 60% seen once; the top ten hold around 3%. As to treatment: oral pan-JAK inhibitor, 5-10 mg twice daily.

This clonotype originated in a human donor with alopecia areata. The rearrangement joins TRBV27 to TRBJ2-5; no clear D gene. Sequencing was performed on CD4+ T cells sorted from blood, taken at week 4, from a patient treated with tofacitinib. The DNA for the CDR3 is TGTGCCAGCAGTTTATCCAAGGGTGTGGGGCAAGAGACCCAGTACTTC. It yields the protein CASSLSKGVGQETQYF.